This passage covers 7 T cell receptor beta chains from one sample sequenced in a study of beta chain features in type 1 diabetes. The study reverse transcribed the entire isolated RNA, so it sequenced expressed TCRB transcripts. Measured with immunoSEQ multiplex PCR; TCRdb has only the in-frame clones, and not every one. Among 250,000 to 350,000 clones listed, approximately 15% were seen once. The sequencing sample was made of central memory CD4+ T cells from blood. Receptors were obtained from a man younger than 45 in good health.

The chain uses TRBV5-4 and TRBJ1-1; TRBD1 aligns across 7 bases. Germline values: CDR1 SGHNT, CDR2 YYREEE (reference sequence). V dropped 4 bases and J dropped 0; count of bases not matched to a gene: 3. The CDR3 covers 14 residues. The CDR3 protein is CASSAGQMNTEAFF. CDR3 nucleotides: TGTGCCAGCAGCGCGGGACAGATGAACACTGAAGCTTTCTTT.

The chain joins TRBV4-3 to TRBJ2-4, with TRBD2 matching 9 bases. The length of the CDR3 is 17 residues. V gave up 0 bases and J gave up 0 bases; unmatched junction bases: 3. Germline loops: CDR1 LGHNA, CDR2 YSLEER. The CDR3 nucleotides read TGCGCCAGCAGCCAAGATCCAGCGGGGGGAGCCAAAAACATTCAGTACTTC. Translating gives CASSQDPAGGAKNIQYF.

The chain couples TRBV2 to TRBJ2-1; 11 bases fit TRBD2. The ends lost 2 bases at V and 0 bases at J; junction bases unmatched: 9. The CDR3 sequence is 19 residues long. Germline V gene data show CDR1 as SNHLY and CDR2 as FYNNEI. CDR3 loop: CASSEFGSSGRSSYNEQFF. CDR3 bases: TGTGCCAGCAGTGAATTCGGGTCTAGCGGGAGGAGCTCCTACAATGAGCAGTTCTTC. Supplemented by reference TRBV2 and TRBJ2-1, the full variable domain reads EPEVTQTPSHQVTQMGQEVILRCVPISNHLYFYWYRQILGQKVEFLVSFYNNEISEKSEIFDDQFSVERPDGSNFTLKIRSTKLEDSAMYFCASSEFGSSGRSSYNEQFFGPGTRLTVL.

This clone was recorded a few times. The chain links TRBV7-2 to TRBJ1-4, with 8 bases identical to TRBD1. The CDR3 is 15 residues long. Germline CDR1 is SGHTA and CDR2 is FQGNSA. The trim removed 5 bases at V and 7 bases at J, leaving 9 bases unmatched. In nucleotides, the CDR3 is TGTGCCAGCAGCGCCAGGACAGGGATGTCTGAAAAACTGTTTTTT. Translating it yields CASSARTGMSEKLFF. Full variable domain (remainder filled in from reference TRBV7-2 and TRBJ1-4): GAGVSQSPSNKVTEKGKDVELRCDPISGHTALYWYRQSLGQGLEFLIYFQGNSAPDKSGLPSDRFSAERTGGSVSTLTIQRTQQEDSAVYLCASSARTGMSEKLFFGSGTQLSVL.

As for this clone: The sample has other DNA sequences that encode this CDR3 too. The J gene is TRBJ2-1, the V gene TRBV6-5, with TRBD2 as a possible D gene (6 bases). There are 14 residues in the CDR3. The ends were cut back, 4 bases at V and 0 bases at J, with 7 bases in the middle. Germline V lookup: CDR1 MNHEY, CDR2 SVGAGI. The CDR3 region has the DNA TGTGCCAGCAGTTGGAGGGGCTCCTACAATGAGCAGTTCTTC. It specifies CASSWRGSYNEQFF.

This clone was observed many times. This chain uses TRBV5-5 with TRBJ2-6; 8 bases line up with TRBD1. Germline V lookup: CDR1 SGHKS, CDR2 YYEKEE (reference sequence). There are 16 residues in the CDR3. V trimming: 4 bases; J trimming: 2 bases; junction bases outside the gene matches: 5. This CDR3 reads CASSPTGATGANVLTF. The DNA for the CDR3 is TGTGCCAGCAGCCCGACAGGGGCGACTGGGGCCAACGTCCTGACTTTC.

Remarks on this clone: The conserved phenylalanine or tryptophan is not found at the CDR3 terminus, so this likely reflects a read error. The V call is TRBV14, the J call TRBJ2-4; 8 bases are shared with TRBD1. The CDR3 length is 16 residues. Germline-derived CDR1 and CDR2 are SGHDN and FVKESK. The V segment lost 0 bases and the J segment 6 bases; nucleotides outside the gene matches: 7. The CDR3 nucleotides read TGTGCCAGCAGCCAAGACCCGATAGGACAGGGAAACATTCAGTACCTC. Amino acid sequence: CASSQDPIGQGNIQYL.